Here is one TCR beta chain with its context. There is no known antigen for this receptor. No clone much larger than this one lies a single base away; base qualities are absent. Relative to germline, V is missing 6 bases and J is missing 5 bases, with 8 bases of the junction outside any gene match. CDR3 length: 14 amino acids, cysteine to phenylalanine. Kept here is only the CDR3 DNA, which spans 42 bases and is read in frame from base 1. CDR1 and CDR2 (MNHEY, SVGAGI) derive from the germline V gene. Each collaborating institution followed its own protocols to collect whole blood in K2EDTA tubes. Collaborator samples were shipped for TCRbeta analysis as frozen whole blood, isolated PBMCs, or DNA extracted from either sample type. The immunoSEQ Assay, a bias-controlled multiplex PCR, was used to amplify TCRbeta CDR3 regions from genomic DNA. The study's own analysis went as follows. The number of nucleated cells in each sample was estimated from the amplification of reference gene primers within the assay. To quantify the absolute abundance of each unique TCRbeta CDR3 rearrangement, sequence reads were collapsed and filtered. For each sample, productive Simpson clonality was calculated by taking the square root of Simpson's diversity index across productive rearrangements. TCRdb took over this immuneACCESS table, retaining in-frame rearrangements with V and J assigned. Such tables are incomplete; in checked studies, under half of the missing clones stem from an unresolved V gene, and the remainder is unexplained. V, J and clone size were drawn from that table, and D and trimming were deduced from the DNA. This sample holds roughly 70,000 clones; 85% to 90% were observed only once. More than 1.1% of the sample is held by the ten biggest clonotypes.

This entry comes from a study of blood T cell repertoires in COVID-19 (TCRdb year 2020). At the level of the whole study: Samples covering the acute and convalescent phases of COVID-19 were provided by collaborators in the United States, Italy and Spain. The repertoires were released in a freely available public database meant as a resource for research on the immune response to SARS-CoV-2. HLA class I and class II types, where available, came from metadata supplied by the sample provider rather than from assay-based typing. The samples were drawn from two sources: the first 160 participants of the ongoing ImmuneRACE study, and 1,200 or so subjects contributed by 6 global collaborators. The material from the prospective study consisted of cDNA or gDNA derived from T cells, B-cell-depleted T cells, or PBMCs. The sample metadata nearly always contained a de-identified subject ID, COVID-19 status, age in years and sex. Subjects who had been exposed to COVID-19, were actively infected with it, or had recovered from it provided the deeply sampled blood TCRbeta repertoires that made up the dataset. What the work shows at the level of the full study, not this receptor alone: The quantity of clinical and demographic metadata differed by source and by participant and was supplied without curation.

The sequencing sample was made of peripheral blood. The chain employs TRBV6-5 and TRBJ2-5; 8 bases in between match TRBD2. This TCR was recovered from a human donor in a cohort sampled during active COVID-19. The CDR3 loop reads CASRIAGSGETQYF. The DNA sequence is given as TGTGCCAGCAGGATAGCGGGATCGGGGGAGACCCAGTACTTC.